The following is a T cell receptor beta chain sequence with its context. Libraries were prepared by immunoSEQ multiplex PCR; TCRdb keeps only in-frame clonotypes and omits some of them. The sample has some 260,000 clones, 85% to 90% seen once. These data are taken from a study of blood T cell repertoires in COVID-19. The V end lost 4 bases, the J end lost 6 bases, and 25 bases lay between the germline ends. CDR3 length: 17 amino acids. The germline CDR1 and CDR2 sequences are MDHEN and SYDVKM. In terms of age and location, participants ranged from about 18 to 100 years and lived in about two dozen US areas. Two negative PCRs, clearance, or symptom resolution had been documented for recovered Cohort 3 donors.

V is TRBV28 and J is TRBJ2-7; maybe TRBD2 (7 bases). The sequencing sample was made of PBMCs or T cells enriched from blood (not recorded which). The clonotype was recovered from a man aged 35-49 years who had recovered from COVID-19. CDR3 sequence reads: CASSSFGPVGGPPEQYF. CDR3 in DNA: TGTGCCAGCAGTTCGTTTGGACCGGTCGGGGGGCCTCCCGAGCAGTACTTC.